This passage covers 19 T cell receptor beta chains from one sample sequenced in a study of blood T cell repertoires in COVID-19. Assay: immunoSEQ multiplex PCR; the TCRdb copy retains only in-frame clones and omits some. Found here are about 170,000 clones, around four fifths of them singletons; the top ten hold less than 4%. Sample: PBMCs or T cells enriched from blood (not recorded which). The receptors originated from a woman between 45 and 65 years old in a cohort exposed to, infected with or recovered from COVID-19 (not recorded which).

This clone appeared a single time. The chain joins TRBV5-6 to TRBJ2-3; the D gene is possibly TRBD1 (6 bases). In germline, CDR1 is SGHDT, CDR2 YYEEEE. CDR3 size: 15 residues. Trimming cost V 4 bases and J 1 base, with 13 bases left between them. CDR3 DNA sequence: TGTGCCAGCAGCCTCCGACAGGCCCGCACAGATACGCAGTATTTT. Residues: CASSLRQARTDTQYF.

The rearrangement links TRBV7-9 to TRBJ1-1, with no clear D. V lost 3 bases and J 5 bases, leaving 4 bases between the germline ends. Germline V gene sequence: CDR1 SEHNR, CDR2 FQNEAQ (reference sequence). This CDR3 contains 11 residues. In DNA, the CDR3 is TGTGCCAGCAGCTTTTCGACTGAAGCTTTCTTT. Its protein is CASSFSTEAFF.

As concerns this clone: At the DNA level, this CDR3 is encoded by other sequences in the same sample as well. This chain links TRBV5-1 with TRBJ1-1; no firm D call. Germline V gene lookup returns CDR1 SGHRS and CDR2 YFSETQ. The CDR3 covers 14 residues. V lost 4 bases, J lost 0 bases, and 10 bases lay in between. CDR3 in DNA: TGCGCCAGCAGCCCAGACACCCTGAACACTGAAGCTTTCTTT. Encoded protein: CASSPDTLNTEAFF.

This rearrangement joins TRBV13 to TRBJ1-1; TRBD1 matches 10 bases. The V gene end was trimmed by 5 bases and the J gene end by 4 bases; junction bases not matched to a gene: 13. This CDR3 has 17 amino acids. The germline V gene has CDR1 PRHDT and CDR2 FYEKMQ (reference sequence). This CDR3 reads CASSLRQGAPWGTEAFF. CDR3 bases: TGTGCCAGCAGCCTCAGACAGGGGGCCCCTTGGGGCACTGAAGCTTTCTTT.

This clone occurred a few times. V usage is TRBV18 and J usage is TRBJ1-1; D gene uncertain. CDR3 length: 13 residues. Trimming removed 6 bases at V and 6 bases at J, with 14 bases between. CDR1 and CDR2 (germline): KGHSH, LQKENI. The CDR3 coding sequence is TGTGCCAGCTCCCCGCGGGTTCCGGCTGAAGCTTTCTTT. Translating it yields CASSPRVPAEAFF.

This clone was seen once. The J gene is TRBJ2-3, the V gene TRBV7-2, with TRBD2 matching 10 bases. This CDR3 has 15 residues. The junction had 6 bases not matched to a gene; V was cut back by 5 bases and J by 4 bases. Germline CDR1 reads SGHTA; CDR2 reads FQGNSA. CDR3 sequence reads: CASSPGLALADTQYF. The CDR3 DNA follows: TGTGCCAGCAGCCCGGGACTAGCGTTAGCAGATACGCAGTATTTT.

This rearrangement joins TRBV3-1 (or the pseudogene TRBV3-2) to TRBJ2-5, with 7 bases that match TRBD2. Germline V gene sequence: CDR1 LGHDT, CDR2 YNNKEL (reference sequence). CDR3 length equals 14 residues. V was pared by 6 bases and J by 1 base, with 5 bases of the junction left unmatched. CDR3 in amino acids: CASSHLAAQETQYF. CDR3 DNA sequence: TGTGCCAGCAGTCACCTAGCGGCCCAAGAGACCCAGTACTTC.

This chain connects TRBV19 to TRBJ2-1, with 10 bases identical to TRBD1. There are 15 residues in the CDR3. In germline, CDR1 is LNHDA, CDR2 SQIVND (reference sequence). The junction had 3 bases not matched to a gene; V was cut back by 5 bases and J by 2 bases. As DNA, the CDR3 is TGTGCCAGTAGTCGACAGGGGGCAACCTACAATGAGCAGTTCTTC. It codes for CASSRQGATYNEQFF.

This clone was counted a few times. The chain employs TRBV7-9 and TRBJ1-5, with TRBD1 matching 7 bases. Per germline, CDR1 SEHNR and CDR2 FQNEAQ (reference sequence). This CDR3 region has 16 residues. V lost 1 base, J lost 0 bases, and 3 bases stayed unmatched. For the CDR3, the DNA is TGTGCCAGCAGCTTAGAACAGGGGATTAGCAATCAGCCCCAGCATTTT. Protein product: CASSLEQGISNQPQHF.

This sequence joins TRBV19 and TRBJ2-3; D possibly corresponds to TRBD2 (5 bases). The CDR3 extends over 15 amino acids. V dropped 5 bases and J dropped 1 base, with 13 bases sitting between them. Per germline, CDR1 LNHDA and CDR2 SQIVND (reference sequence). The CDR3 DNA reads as TGTGCCAGTAGTGGAAGACTGGGAGGCACAGATACGCAGTATTTT. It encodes CASSGRLGGTDTQYF.

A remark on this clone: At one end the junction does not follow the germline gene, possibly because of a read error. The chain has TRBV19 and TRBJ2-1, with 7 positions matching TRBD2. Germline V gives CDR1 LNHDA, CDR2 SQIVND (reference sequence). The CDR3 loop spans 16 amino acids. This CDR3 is CASSIAARARGDEQFF. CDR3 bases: TGTGCCAGTAGCATAGCGGCACGGGCCCGGGGGGATGAGCAGTTCTTC.

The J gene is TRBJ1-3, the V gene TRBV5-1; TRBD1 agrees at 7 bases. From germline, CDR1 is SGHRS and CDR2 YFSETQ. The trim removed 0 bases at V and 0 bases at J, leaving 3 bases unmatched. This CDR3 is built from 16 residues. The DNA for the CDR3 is TGCGCCAGCAGCTTGGAGGGGGCAAACTCTGGAAACACCATATATTTT. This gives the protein CASSLEGANSGNTIYF.

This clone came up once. The CDR3 DNA is TGCGCCAGCAGCTTGGAGGGACAGAGTGTGTACACTGAAGCTTTCTTT. It encodes CASSLEGQSVYTEAFF. The chain couples TRBV5-1 to TRBJ1-1; TRBD1 matches 7 bases. There are 16 residues in the CDR3. Unmatched junction bases numbered 8, after V lost 0 bases and J lost 3 bases. Germline values: CDR1 SGHRS, CDR2 YFSETQ.

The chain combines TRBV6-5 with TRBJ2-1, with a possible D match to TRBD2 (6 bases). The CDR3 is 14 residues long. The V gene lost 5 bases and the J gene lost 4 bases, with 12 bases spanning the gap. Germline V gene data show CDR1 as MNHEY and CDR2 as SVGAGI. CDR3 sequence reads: CASSRRGAYNEQFF. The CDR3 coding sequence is TGTGCCAGCAGTCGGCGGGGTGCGTACAATGAGCAGTTCTTC.

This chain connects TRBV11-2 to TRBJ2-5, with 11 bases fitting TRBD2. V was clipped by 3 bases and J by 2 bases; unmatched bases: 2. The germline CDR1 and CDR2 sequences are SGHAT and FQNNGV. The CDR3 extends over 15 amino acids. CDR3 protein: CASSFASGGQETQYF. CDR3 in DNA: TGTGCCAGCAGCTTTGCTAGCGGGGGGCAAGAGACCCAGTACTTC.

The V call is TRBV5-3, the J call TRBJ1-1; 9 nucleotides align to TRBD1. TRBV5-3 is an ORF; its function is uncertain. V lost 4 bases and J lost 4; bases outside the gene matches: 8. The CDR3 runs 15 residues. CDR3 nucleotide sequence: TGTGCCAGAAGCCGGCGGACAGGGGTAGGCACTGAAGCTTTCTTT. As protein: CARSRRTGVGTEAFF.

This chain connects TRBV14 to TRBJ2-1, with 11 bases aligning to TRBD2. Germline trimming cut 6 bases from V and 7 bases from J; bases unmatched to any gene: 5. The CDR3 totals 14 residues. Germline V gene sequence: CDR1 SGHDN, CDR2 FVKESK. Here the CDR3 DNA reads TGTGCCAGCAGTAGCGGGAGGGCCCGGAATGAGCAGTTCTTC. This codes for CASSSGRARNEQFF.

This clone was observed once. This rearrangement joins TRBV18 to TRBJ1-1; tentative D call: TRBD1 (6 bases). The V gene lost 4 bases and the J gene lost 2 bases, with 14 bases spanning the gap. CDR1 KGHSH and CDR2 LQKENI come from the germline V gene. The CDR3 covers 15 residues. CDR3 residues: CASSQDQGSNTEAFF. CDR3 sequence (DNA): TGTGCCAGCTCACAAGATCAGGGGAGCAACACTGAAGCTTTCTTT.

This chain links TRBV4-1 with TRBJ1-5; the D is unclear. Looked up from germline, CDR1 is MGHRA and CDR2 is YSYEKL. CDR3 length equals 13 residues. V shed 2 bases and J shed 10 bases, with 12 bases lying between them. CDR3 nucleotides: TGCGCCAGCAGCCAATCCCCAAAAAGCCCCCAGCATTTT. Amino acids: CASSQSPKSPQHF.